The T cell receptor beta chain described here comes from a study of OX40 agonist ivuxolimab in advanced cancers. The wider study: An agonistic anti-OX40 (CD134) antibody, ivuxolimab, was used to treat the patients. Patients treated during dose escalation were battling hepatocellular carcinoma, melanoma, renal cell or head and neck cancer. Study observations and caveats: In the 0.1 to 3.0 mg/kg range, CD4+ and CD8+ blood T cells had expanded clonally by week 6. Relative to CD4+ cells, CD8+ T cells on average had more expanded clones.

Method: immunoSEQ multiplex PCR; TCRdb's copy keeps in-frame clones and lacks some. The repertoire holds around 70,000 clones, over 70% seen once, with roughly 7.1% in the top ten. This clone has only one observation. Its antigen is unknown. The starting material was CD4+ or CD8+ T cells sorted from blood, obtained in a trial of the OX40 agonist ivuxolimab. The receptor comes from an adult with an advanced solid tumor such as melanoma, head and neck, liver or kidney cancer.

CDR3 residues: CASSYAGERGSPLHF. The CDR3 DNA reads TGTGCCAGCAGTTACGCCGGGGAGAGAGGTTCACCCCTCCACTTT. The chain employs TRBV6-5 and TRBJ1-6; no clear D. The ends were cut back, 2 bases at V and 9 bases at J, with 14 bases in the middle. The germline gives CDR1 MNHEY, CDR2 SVGAGI. The CDR3 is 15 amino acids.